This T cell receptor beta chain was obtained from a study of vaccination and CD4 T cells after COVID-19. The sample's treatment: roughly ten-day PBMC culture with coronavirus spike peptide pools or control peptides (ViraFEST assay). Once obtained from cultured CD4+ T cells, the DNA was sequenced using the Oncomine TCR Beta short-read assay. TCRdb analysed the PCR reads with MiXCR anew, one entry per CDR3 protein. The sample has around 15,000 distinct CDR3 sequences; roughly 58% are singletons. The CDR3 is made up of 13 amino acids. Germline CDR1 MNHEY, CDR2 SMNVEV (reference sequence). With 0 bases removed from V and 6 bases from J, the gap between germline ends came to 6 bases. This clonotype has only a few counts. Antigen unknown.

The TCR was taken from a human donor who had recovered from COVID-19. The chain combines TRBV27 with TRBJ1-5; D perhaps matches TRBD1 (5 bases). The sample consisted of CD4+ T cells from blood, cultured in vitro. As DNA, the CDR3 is TGTGCCAGCAGTTTATCGGGGGGTCAGCCCCAGCATTTT. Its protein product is CASSLSGGQPQHF.